Listed below are T cell receptor beta chains from one sample, sequenced in a study of identical twins. TCRdb redid the calling of the 5' RACE reads with MiXCR, one entry per CDR3 protein. The repertoire holds about 700,000 distinct CDR3 sequences, 8.5% to 9% seen once, with 0.98% in the top ten. This same sample was also part of a study on yellow fever vaccine responses in identical twins.

Sequencing was done on a sample of PBMCs. The receptors were gathered from a young woman in good health. CDR3s include the opening cysteine and the closing phenylalanine or tryptophan. A D gene is named only where the DNA matches it firmly. Clone sizes are given selectively: once, few, many, or a class where the clone is expanded.

J: TRBJ2-7
V: TRBV7-8
D: -
size: few
CDR3: CASSLGSGAVNEQYF
DNA: TGTGCCAGCAGCTTAGGCTCAGGGGCGGTAAACGAGCAGTACTTC

J: TRBJ2-7
V: TRBV9
D: -
size: few
CDR3: CASSVDEFGPGGQYF
DNA: TGTGCCAGCAGCGTAGATGAATTTGGTCCCGGAGGGCAGTACTTC

J: TRBJ2-1
V: TRBV18
D: TRBD2
size: few
CDR3: CASSRVPSGYNEQFF
DNA: TGTGCCAGCTCACGCGTTCCTAGCGGCTACAATGAGCAGTTCTTC

J: TRBJ2-1
V: TRBV7-2
D: -
size: -
CDR3: CASSYPPLGQEQFF
DNA: TGTGCCAGCAGCTACCCCCCCCTTGGGCAGGAGCAGTTCTTC

J: TRBJ2-1
V: TRBV19
D: TRBD1
size: few
CDR3: CASIPPRQGLDNEQFF
DNA: TGTGCCAGTATTCCCCCTCGACAGGGTCTTGACAATGAGCAGTTCTTC

J: TRBJ2-3
V: TRBV6-5
D: TRBD2
size: few
CDR3: CASSYGGGAGDTQYF
DNA: TGTGCCAGCAGTTACGGCGGGGGGGCAGGAGATACGCAGTATTTT

J: TRBJ2-1
V: TRBV5-1
D: TRBD2
size: -
CDR3: CATTLAGGPNEQFF
DNA: TGCGCCACCACCCTAGCGGGGGGCCCCAATGAGCAGTTCTTC

J: TRBJ2-2
V: TRBV12-3/TRBV12-4
D: -
size: many
CDR3: CASSFSGGGELFF
DNA: TGTGCCAGCAGTTTTTCTGGGGGCGGGGAGCTGTTTTTT

J: TRBJ2-1
V: TRBV29-1
D: TRBD1
size: many
CDR3: CSVEAPTGTGEYEQFF
DNA: TGCAGCGTTGAAGCCCCTACCGGGACAGGGGAATATGAGCAGTTCTTC

J: TRBJ2-5
V: TRBV12-3/TRBV12-4
D: TRBD2
size: many
CDR3: CASSLGFKRGVPGETQYF
DNA: TGTGCCAGCAGTTTGGGTTTTAAGCGGGGAGTCCCCGGAGAGACCCAGTACTTC

J: TRBJ2-5
V: TRBV5-8
D: -
size: once
CDR3: CASGTGLLFNLGF
DNA: TGTGCCAGCGGAACCGGGCTGCTCTTCAACCTGGGCTTC

J: TRBJ2-1
V: TRBV5-1
D: TRBD2
size: many
CDR3: CASSLDGASGRAGYNEQFF
DNA: TGCGCCAGCAGCTTGGATGGAGCTAGCGGGAGGGCCGGATACAATGAGCAGTTCTTC

J: TRBJ1-1
V: TRBV4-3
D: -
size: -
CDR3: CASSQERGTEAFF
DNA: TGCGCCAGCAGCCAAGAAAGGGGCACTGAAGCTTTCTTT

J: TRBJ2-3
V: TRBV28
D: TRBD1
size: many
CDR3: CASNPTGGYSTDTQYF
DNA: TGTGCCAGCAACCCGACAGGGGGCTACTCCACAGATACGCAGTATTTT

J: TRBJ1-1
V: TRBV20-1
D: -
size: -
CDR3: CSARWEMGKVLLGRNTEAFF
DNA: TGCAGTGCGCGGTGGGAAATGGGAAAGGTCCTACTCGGGAGGAACACTGAAGCTTTCTTT

J: TRBJ2-5
V: TRBV20-1
D: TRBD2
size: -
CDR3: CSARPPLGGGLETQYF
DNA: TGCAGTGCTAGGCCCCCCTTGGGCGGGGGGCTGGAGACCCAGTACTTC

J: TRBJ2-1
V: TRBV7-2
D: TRBD2
size: -
CDR3: CASSLALAGGPSDEQFF
DNA: TGTGCCAGCAGCTTAGCCTTAGCGGGAGGGCCTTCCGATGAGCAGTTCTTC

J: TRBJ2-1
V: TRBV5-6
D: -
size: many
CDR3: CASSPEAGEELNEQFF
DNA: TGTGCCAGCAGCCCCGAGGCAGGGGAAGAACTTAATGAGCAGTTCTTC

J: TRBJ2-5
V: TRBV24-1
D: TRBD2
size: few
CDR3: CATSDPSGGAQETQYF
DNA: TGTGCCACCAGTGATCCTAGCGGGGGGGCCCAAGAGACCCAGTACTTC

J: TRBJ1-5
V: TRBV6-2/TRBV6-3
D: -
size: -
CDR3: CASSYLDQPQHF
DNA: TGTGCCAGCAGTTACCTTGATCAGCCCCAGCATTTT

J: TRBJ2-1
V: TRBV11-3
D: -
size: few
CDR3: CASSLDLTTRYNEQFF
DNA: TGTGCCAGCAGCTTAGATCTCACCACGCGCTACAATGAGCAGTTCTTC

J: TRBJ2-7
V: TRBV20-1
D: TRBD2
size: few
CDR3: CSARDSRESYEQYF
DNA: TGCAGTGCTAGAGACTCGCGGGAGTCCTACGAGCAGTACTTC

J: TRBJ2-3
V: TRBV7-2
D: -
size: many
CDR3: CASSFLSPGRTDTQYF
DNA: TGTGCCAGCAGCTTTTTGAGTCCGGGACGCACAGATACGCAGTATTTT